This record concerns one T cell receptor beta chain sequence. Clinical history reported by participants formed the basis on which cohorts were assigned. Measured with immunoSEQ multiplex PCR; TCRdb has only the in-frame clones, and not every one. Of 400,000 to 500,000 clones listed, around 87% are singletons. The germline V gene encodes CDR1 SGHDN and CDR2 FVKESK. The V end was cut by 4 bases, the J end by 1 base, with 13 bases between. There are 15 residues in the CDR3. The sample is drawn from a study of blood T cell repertoires in COVID-19. Study-wide background: Some COVID-19 samples were acute and others convalescent; all came from the United States, Italy and Spain.

The TCR was taken from a woman aged 40 to 50 who had recovered from COVID-19. Material for sequencing was PBMCs or T cells enriched from blood (not recorded which). This chain uses TRBV14 with TRBJ2-5, with D perhaps TRBD1 (5 bases). The CDR3 DNA is TGTGCCAGCAGCCCCTACGGACACCTCCAAGAGACCCAGTACTTC. Its translation is CASSPYGHLQETQYF.